The clone carrying this T cell receptor (beta chain) has more than one count but fewer than ten. Its specificity is not known. This sample is drawn from a study of T cell repertoires in ileal Crohn's disease. The sorted cells were lamina propria lymphocytes from surgical specimens, first isolated by density gradient. The data were produced by immunoSEQ multiplex PCR, yet TCRdb's version contains in-frame clones alone and is incomplete. The sample contains approximately 3,400 clones, roughly 80% of which appear only once. Study conclusions and caveats: Sorted CD8 T cells held more high-frequency clones than CD4.

CDR1 and CDR2 (germline): SNHLY, FYNNEI. This CDR3 comprises 12 residues. V shed 6 bases and J shed 5 bases, with 11 bases lying between them. The receptor was derived from an adult with Crohn's disease. Sequenced sample: CD4+ T cells sorted from the ileum. The chain has TRBV2 and TRBJ2-7; D perhaps matches TRBD1 (5 bases). CDR3 region: CASRRQGDEQYF. Written as DNA, the CDR3 is TGTGCCAGCAGGCGTCAAGGGGACGAGCAGTACTTC.